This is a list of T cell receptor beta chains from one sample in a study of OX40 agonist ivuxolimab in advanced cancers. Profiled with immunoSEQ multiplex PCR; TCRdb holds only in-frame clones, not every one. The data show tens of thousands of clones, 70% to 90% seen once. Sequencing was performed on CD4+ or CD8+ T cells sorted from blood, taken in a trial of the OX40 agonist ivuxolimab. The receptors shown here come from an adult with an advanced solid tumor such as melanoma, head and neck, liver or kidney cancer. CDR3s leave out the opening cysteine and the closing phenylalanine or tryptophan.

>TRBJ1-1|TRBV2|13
ASSEGRIMSTEAF
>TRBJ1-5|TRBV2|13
ASSELTGSNQPQH
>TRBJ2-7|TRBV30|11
AWSVSGSNEQY
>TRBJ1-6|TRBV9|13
ASSVGGQGPRPLH
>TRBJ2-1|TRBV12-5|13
ASGLAPSSYNEQF
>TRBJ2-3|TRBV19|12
ASSMVAGGGTQY
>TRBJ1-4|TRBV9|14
ASSVEATSTNEKLF
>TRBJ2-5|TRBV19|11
ASSRGRGETQY
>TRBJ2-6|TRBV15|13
ATSPRYSGANVLT
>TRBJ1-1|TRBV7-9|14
ASRPGQKNWDTEAF
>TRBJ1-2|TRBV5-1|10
ASSGDRGWNT
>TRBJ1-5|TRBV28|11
ASIQGQGQPQH
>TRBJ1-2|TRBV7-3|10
ASSYQGAGYT
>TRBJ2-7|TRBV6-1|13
ASSLAASQTYEQY
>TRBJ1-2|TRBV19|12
ASMLDRSYYGYT
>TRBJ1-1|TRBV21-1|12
ASSKVLVHTEAF
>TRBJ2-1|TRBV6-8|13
ASSPTQGANNEQF
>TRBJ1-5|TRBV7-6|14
ASSLQQGVGNQPQH
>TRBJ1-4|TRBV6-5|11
ASSESAGEKLF
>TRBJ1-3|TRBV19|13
ASSTGRISGNTIY
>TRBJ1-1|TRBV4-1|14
ASSQDSGAGNTEAF
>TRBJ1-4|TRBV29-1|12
SVALGQTQEKLF
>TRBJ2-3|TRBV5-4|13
ASSLVGLSTDTQY
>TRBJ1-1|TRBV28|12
ASSMDSLNTEAF
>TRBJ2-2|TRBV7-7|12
ASSPTGNTGELF